Listed here is a single TCR beta chain. The data were produced by immunoSEQ multiplex PCR, yet TCRdb's version contains in-frame clones alone and is incomplete. The table lists approximately 70,000 clones, around 82% of them singletons. The source of the sample is a study of cytotoxic CD8 clonotypes in ibrutinib-treated CLL. The CDR3 totals 16 residues. This specimen consisted of PBMCs, obtained at disease progression, from a patient treated with ibrutinib. The sequence came from a human donor with chronic lymphocytic leukemia. The chain recombines TRBV21-1 with TRBJ2-4; the table names TRBD2, a call not compared with the DNA. TRBV21-1 is a listed pseudogene. The CDR3 reads CASSSRLAVAKNIQYF. As DNA, the CDR3 is TGTGCCAGCAGTTCTCGACTAGCGGTAGCCAAAAACATTCAGTACTTC.